This TCR beta chain was retrieved from a study of T cell responses to AZD1222 COVID-19 vaccine. This CDR3 comprises 16 residues. Per the germline V gene, CDR1 is LNHDA and CDR2 is SQIVND (reference sequence). V was cut by 6 bases and J by 5 bases, with 23 bases left in between. In this sample, this clone turned up once. The repertoire was sequenced with immunoSEQ multiplex PCR; TCRdb's copy has only in-frame clones and lacks some. The table has roughly 120,000 clones, 91% seen once. The sample consisted of peripheral blood, taken on day 0 of AZD1222 vaccination. The TCR sequence derives from an adult in good health. This sequence joins TRBV19 and TRBJ2-7, with D perhaps matching TRBD1 (5 bases). The CDR3 bases are TGTGCCAGTAGCCATCGTGTGGACACCGGGCCCGACGAGCAGTACTTC. It specifies CASSHRVDTGPDEQYF.